This entry is about one T cell receptor beta chain. The target antigen is unknown. The data belong to a study of T cell responses to AZD1222 COVID-19 vaccine. Repertoires were generated with immunoSEQ multiplex PCR, while TCRdb's copy carries only in-frame clones and drops some. The data show over 150,000 clones, 85% to 95% seen once. CDR3 length equals 18 residues. V trimming: 10 bases; J trimming: 2 bases; junction bases outside the gene matches: 18. The germline V gene has CDR1 MDHEN and CDR2 SYDVKM. Whole-study results and caveats: Reportedly, nearly half the spike-specific TCRs target unmutated variant regions. Two AZD1222 administrations were followed by greater Spike-specific TCR breadth and depth. Repertoire samples came only from after the peak T cell response. Possibly, clonal diversity was underestimated; donors were largely white British and included more females.

The rearrangement links TRBV28 to TRBJ2-3; 10 bases are shared with TRBD1. The clonotype was recovered from an adult who received the AZD1222 COVID-19 vaccine. This specimen was peripheral blood, taken 28 days after the second AZD1222 dose. The DNA of the CDR3 is TGTGCCACCGCGGGGACAGGGGCACCTTTACCACTCACAGATACGCAGTATTTT. This gives the protein CATAGTGAPLPLTDTQYF.